The 25 T cell receptor beta chains below were found in one sample sequenced in a study of control samples from healthy donors and cancer patients. Profiled with immunoSEQ multiplex PCR; TCRdb holds only in-frame clones, not every one. Among 65,000 to 80,000 clones listed, approximately 90% were seen once. Sequenced material: PBMCs. These receptors originate from a woman aged 60-70 years with head and neck cancer.

The V call is TRBV14, the J call TRBJ2-5; D is tentatively TRBD1 or TRBD2 (6 bases each). Germline values: CDR1 SGHDN, CDR2 FVKESK. The CDR3 has 14 amino acids. V lost 4 bases and J 5 bases, leaving 14 bases between the germline ends. Written as DNA, the CDR3 is TGTGCCAGCAGCCCGACAGGAGGGTGGGAGACCCAGTACTTC. Its protein product is CASSPTGGWETQYF.

The CDR3 bases are TGTGCCAGCAGTTACTTGAGGGGGGCTGAAGCTTTCTTT. Amino acids: CASSYLRGAEAFF. The gene calls are TRBV6-2 or TRBV6-3 and TRBJ1-1; a possible D gene is TRBD1 (6 bases). Germline loops: CDR1 MNHEY, CDR2 SVGEGT. The ends were cut back, 1 base at V and 6 bases at J, with 9 bases in the middle. The CDR3 runs to 13 residues.

This chain links TRBV7-2 with TRBJ2-3, with a weak D call TRBD2 (6 bases). V lost 4 bases and J 6 bases, leaving 11 bases between the germline ends. The germline CDR1 and CDR2 sequences are SGHTA and FQGNSA. The CDR3 totals 13 residues. The DNA of the CDR3 is TGTGCCAGCAGCTGGCGGGACCGGGATACGCAGTATTTT. This encodes CASSWRDRDTQYF. The whole variable domain, filled in from reference TRBV7-2 and TRBJ2-3, reads GAGVSQSPSNKVTEKGKDVELRCDPISGHTALYWYRQSLGQGLEFLIYFQGNSAPDKSGLPSDRFSAERTGGSVSTLTIQRTQQEDSAVYLCASSWRDRDTQYFGPGTRLTVL.

This rearrangement joins TRBV18 to TRBJ2-7, with 9 nucleotides matching TRBD2. Germline CDR1 reads KGHSH; CDR2 reads LQKENI. The CDR3 loop spans 15 amino acids. After removal of 0 bases from V and 4 bases from J, the junction contained 4 bases not matched to a gene. The CDR3: CASSPPAGGLYEQYF. The CDR3, as DNA: TGTGCCAGCTCACCACCGGCGGGAGGGCTGTACGAGCAGTACTTC.

This clone turned up a few times. The V call is TRBV7-8, the J call TRBJ1-5, with D maybe TRBD1 (5 bases). CDR3 length: 14 amino acids. The germline CDR1 and CDR2 sequences are SGHVS and FQNEAQ. The V gene lost 5 bases and the J gene lost 2 bases, with 10 bases spanning the gap. The CDR3 loop reads CASSPEGRNQPQHF. The CDR3 DNA reads TGTGCCAGCAGCCCCGAGGGACGCAATCAGCCCCAGCATTTT.

The rearrangement joins TRBV29-1 to TRBJ2-7; possibly TRBD1 for D (5 bases). V lost 2 bases, J lost 6 bases, and 5 bases lay in between. Germline CDR1 is SQVTM and CDR2 is ANQGSEA. The CDR3 consists of 10 residues. CDR3 region: CSVEQGEQYF. DNA of the CDR3: TGCAGCGTTGAACAGGGCGAGCAGTACTTC.

The rearrangement joins TRBV18 to TRBJ1-5; TRBD1 might be the D (5 bases). Trimming shortened V by 1 base and J by 0 bases, and 7 bases separated the two germline ends. The V gene's germline CDR1 is KGHSH and CDR2 LQKENI. The CDR3 runs to 15 residues. CDR3 sequence: CASSPQGYSNQPQHF. CDR3 in DNA: TGTGCCAGCTCACCACAGGGGTATAGCAATCAGCCCCAGCATTTT.

This sequence joins TRBV28 and TRBJ2-5, with TRBD1 matching over 9 bases. With 5 bases clipped from V and 4 bases from J, the junction kept 8 bases outside the gene matches. Germline assignment: CDR1 MDHEN and CDR2 SYDVKM. This CDR3 comprises 15 residues. The CDR3: CASSPTTGGLETQYF. As DNA, the CDR3 is TGTGCCAGCAGTCCGACGACAGGGGGTTTAGAGACCCAGTACTTC. The full variable domain, in which reference TRBV28 and TRBJ2-5 provide the parts outside the CDR3, is DVKVTQSSRYLVKRTGEKVFLECVQDMDHENMFWYRQDPGLGLRLIYFSYDVKMKEKGDIPEGYSVSREKKERFSLILESASTNQTSMYLCASSPTTGGLETQYFGPGTRLLVL.

This clone was seen only once. The chain couples TRBV7-9 to TRBJ2-5; 8 nucleotides match TRBD1. CDR3 length: 14 amino acids. V lost 0 bases, J lost 4 bases, and 1 base stayed unmatched. Germline loops: CDR1 SEHNR, CDR2 FQNEAQ (reference sequence). In nucleotides, the CDR3 is TGTGCCAGCAGCTTAGCCCAGGGGGCAGAGACCCAGTACTTC. This gives the protein CASSLAQGAETQYF. The full variable domain, with the rest looked up from reference TRBV7-9 and TRBJ2-5, is DTGVSQNPRHKITKRGQNVTFRCDPISEHNRLYWYRQTLGQGPEFLTYFQNEAQLEKSRLLSDRFSAERPKGSFSTLEIQRTEQGDSAMYLCASSLAQGAETQYFGPGTRLLVL.

The chain couples TRBV30 to TRBJ1-4; 7 nucleotides match TRBD1. Unmatched junction bases numbered 11, after V lost 1 base and J lost 12 bases. CDR3 size: 14 residues. Per germline, CDR1 GTSNPN and CDR2 SVGIG (reference sequence). The CDR3: CAWSAGTAGVELFF. For the CDR3, the DNA is TGTGCCTGGAGTGCCGGGACAGCTGGTGTTGAACTGTTTTTT.

The chain employs TRBV19 and TRBJ1-3, with D uncertain. Per the germline V gene, CDR1 is LNHDA and CDR2 is SQIVND (reference sequence). This CDR3 has 12 residues. Trimming removed 6 bases at V and 0 bases at J, with 3 bases between. CDR3 in amino acids: CASSTSGNTIYF. The CDR3 nucleotides are TGTGCCAGTAGCACCTCTGGAAACACCATATATTTT.

The chain employs TRBV19 and TRBJ2-1, with TRBD2 identical over 10 bases. The CDR3 sequence is 14 residues long. V lost 3 bases and J lost 8; bases outside the gene matches: 4. The V gene's germline CDR1 is LNHDA and CDR2 SQIVND (reference sequence). The CDR3 here is CASSIRLAGDEQFF. CDR3 sequence (DNA): TGTGCCAGTAGTATTCGGCTAGCGGGAGATGAGCAGTTCTTC.

The gene calls are TRBV5-1 and TRBJ1-1; perhaps TRBD1 as D (5 bases). This CDR3 region has 15 residues. Looked up from germline, CDR1 is SGHRS and CDR2 is YFSETQ. Between the trimmed V and J ends, which lost 3 bases and 4 bases, there was a span of 16 bases. The CDR3 nucleotides are TGCGCCAGCAGCTGGGGCCAGGGAGTAACCACTGAAGCTTTCTTT. Translation: CASSWGQGVTTEAFF. The variable domain in full, completed from reference TRBV5-1 and TRBJ1-1, reads KAGVTQTPRYLIKTRGQQVTLSCSPISGHRSVSWYQQTPGQGLQFLFEYFSETQRNKGNFPGRFSGRQFSNSRSEMNVSTLELGDSALYLCASSWGQGVTTEAFFGQGTRLTVV.

This rearrangement joins TRBV13 to TRBJ1-1; D gene unclear. Trimming stripped 3 bases from V and 0 bases from J, with 8 bases between. The germline V gene has CDR1 PRHDT and CDR2 FYEKMQ (reference sequence). This CDR3 has 14 residues. In DNA, the CDR3 is TGTGCCAGCAGCTTCGGCGGATTGAACACTGAAGCTTTCTTT. Protein product: CASSFGGLNTEAFF.

The chain uses TRBV6-2 or TRBV6-3 and TRBJ2-3, with a possible D match to TRBD2 (5 bases). V lost 5 bases, J lost 0 bases, and 6 bases lay in between. In germline, CDR1 is MNHEY, CDR2 SVGEGT. The CDR3 has 13 residues. CDR3 in amino acids: CASSRTSTDTQYF. The CDR3, as DNA: TGTGCCAGCAGTAGGACTAGCACAGATACGCAGTATTTT.

This rearrangement joins TRBV3-1 (or the pseudogene TRBV3-2) to TRBJ1-1; TRBD1 aligns across 7 bases. This CDR3 spans 15 amino acids. V gave up 3 bases and J gave up 6 bases; unmatched junction bases: 10. Germline lookup yields CDR1 LGHDT and CDR2 YNNKEL (reference sequence). DNA of the CDR3: TGTGCCAGCAGCCACACCTATTACAGGGGCCCTGAAGCTTTCTTT. Its translation is CASSHTYYRGPEAFF.

V gene TRBV2 combines with J gene TRBJ2-7; 9 nucleotides agree with TRBD1. Germline values: CDR1 SNHLY, CDR2 FYNNEI. With 6 bases clipped from V and 5 bases from J, the junction kept 8 bases outside the gene matches. CDR3 length: 14 amino acids. The CDR3 bases are TGTGCCAGCAGCCCCGGACAGGGGAGGAACGAGCAGTACTTC. It yields the protein CASSPGQGRNEQYF.

The chain is built from TRBV27 and TRBJ2-2, with TRBD1 matching over 11 bases. Trimming at V came to 6 bases and at J to 6 bases, leaving 18 bases not matched to a gene. Germline CDR1 and CDR2: MNHEY and SMNVEV (reference sequence). CDR3 length equals 19 residues. The CDR3 coding sequence is TGTGCCAGCAGCCGGGACAGGGGGACTGCGGGAGGGCCTGCCGGGGAGCTGTTTTTT. Its translation: CASSRDRGTAGGPAGELFF.

CDR3 in DNA: TGTGCCAGCGGTAGACAGGTCCAGAACACCGGGGAGCTGTTTTTT. It codes for CASGRQVQNTGELFF. The chain uses TRBV2 and TRBJ2-2; possible D gene TRBD1, 6 bases. CDR1 is SNHLY and CDR2 is FYNNEI in the germline V gene. The CDR3 has 15 residues. V gave up 8 bases and J gave up 1 base, with 14 bases separating them.

The chain combines TRBV5-1 with TRBJ2-1; D gene ambiguous. Germline V gene sequence: CDR1 SGHRS, CDR2 YFSETQ. The CDR3 extends over 15 amino acids. V was clipped by 0 bases and J by 1 base, with 8 bases between them. The CDR3 is CASSLVADSYNEQFF. The CDR3 DNA follows: TGCGCCAGCAGCTTGGTGGCTGATTCCTACAATGAGCAGTTCTTC.

This clone has only a few counts. The rearrangement joins TRBV20-1 to TRBJ1-2; D might be TRBD1 (5 bases). Germline-derived CDR1 and CDR2 are DFQATT and SNEGSKA (reference sequence). The CDR3 spans 11 residues. Trimming removed 8 bases from V and 4 bases from J, with 11 bases in between. The DNA of the CDR3 is TGCAGTCCCCCAGGGTTCTATGGCTACACCTTC. Translation gives CSPPGFYGYTF.

The V and J genes are TRBV28 and TRBJ2-2, with 12 bases aligning to TRBD1. J lost 5 bases, V lost 6 bases, and 4 bases had no gene match. Looked up from germline, CDR1 is MDHEN and CDR2 is SYDVKM. The CDR3 extends over 15 amino acids. This chain's CDR3 is CASSWGQGATGELFF. DNA of the CDR3: TGTGCCAGCAGCTGGGGACAGGGGGCGACCGGGGAGCTGTTTTTT.

The gene calls are TRBV18 and TRBJ2-5; 7 bases align to TRBD1. J was trimmed by 1 base and V by 2 bases; bases with no gene match: 4. Germline-derived CDR1 and CDR2 are KGHSH and LQKENI. CDR3 length: 15 residues. CDR3 coding DNA: TGTGCCAGCTCACCATTGGGACAGCTCCAAGAGACCCAGTACTTC. As protein: CASSPLGQLQETQYF.

The chain employs TRBV7-9 and TRBJ2-1; D is possibly TRBD2 (5 bases). The CDR3 is 16 residues long. The V gene's germline CDR1 is SEHNR and CDR2 FQNEAQ (reference sequence). Trimming removed 6 bases at V and 2 bases at J, with 17 bases between. CDR3 loop: CASSPDYTGAYNEQFF. In nucleotides, the CDR3 is TGTGCCAGCAGTCCAGACTACACTGGGGCCTACAATGAGCAGTTCTTC.

The chain links TRBV27 to TRBJ2-3, with a possible D match to TRBD2 (5 bases). Trimming took off 5 bases at V and 0 bases at J, with 15 bases between the two ends. This CDR3 comprises 16 residues. The germline V gene encodes CDR1 MNHEY and CDR2 SMNVEV (reference sequence). CDR3 sequence: CASSPWTQPSTDTQYF. CDR3 nucleotide sequence: TGTGCCAGCAGTCCGTGGACTCAACCTAGCACAGATACGCAGTATTTT.